This entry describes one T cell receptor (beta chain). Its antigen remains unknown. The CDR3 has 11 residues. Germline V CDR1 and CDR2: SNHLY, FYNNEI. V lost 7 bases, J lost 5 bases, and 8 bases lay in between. The data originate from a study of T cells in tumors after PD-1 blockade. Overall study context: Either cemiplimab 350 mg every 2 weeks or pembrolizumab 200 mg every 3 weeks was given.

Libraries were prepared by immunoSEQ multiplex PCR; TCRdb keeps only in-frame clonotypes and omits some of them. Altogether tens of thousands of clones are present, around 72% being singletons, with the ten largest covering around two fifths. Whole-study findings and limits: Blood contained about 42% of the tumor's TCR clonotypes.

Input was roughly 600 ng to 6,004 ng of genomic DNA from tumor or blood. The input for sequencing was PBMCs, taken after anti-PD-1 treatment. This clonotype was obtained from a human donor with basal cell carcinoma. This chain uses TRBV2 with TRBJ1-1; D remains ambiguous. The CDR3 loop is CASTLQTEAFF. The CDR3 DNA is TGTGCCAGCACCCTTCAAACTGAAGCTTTCTTT.